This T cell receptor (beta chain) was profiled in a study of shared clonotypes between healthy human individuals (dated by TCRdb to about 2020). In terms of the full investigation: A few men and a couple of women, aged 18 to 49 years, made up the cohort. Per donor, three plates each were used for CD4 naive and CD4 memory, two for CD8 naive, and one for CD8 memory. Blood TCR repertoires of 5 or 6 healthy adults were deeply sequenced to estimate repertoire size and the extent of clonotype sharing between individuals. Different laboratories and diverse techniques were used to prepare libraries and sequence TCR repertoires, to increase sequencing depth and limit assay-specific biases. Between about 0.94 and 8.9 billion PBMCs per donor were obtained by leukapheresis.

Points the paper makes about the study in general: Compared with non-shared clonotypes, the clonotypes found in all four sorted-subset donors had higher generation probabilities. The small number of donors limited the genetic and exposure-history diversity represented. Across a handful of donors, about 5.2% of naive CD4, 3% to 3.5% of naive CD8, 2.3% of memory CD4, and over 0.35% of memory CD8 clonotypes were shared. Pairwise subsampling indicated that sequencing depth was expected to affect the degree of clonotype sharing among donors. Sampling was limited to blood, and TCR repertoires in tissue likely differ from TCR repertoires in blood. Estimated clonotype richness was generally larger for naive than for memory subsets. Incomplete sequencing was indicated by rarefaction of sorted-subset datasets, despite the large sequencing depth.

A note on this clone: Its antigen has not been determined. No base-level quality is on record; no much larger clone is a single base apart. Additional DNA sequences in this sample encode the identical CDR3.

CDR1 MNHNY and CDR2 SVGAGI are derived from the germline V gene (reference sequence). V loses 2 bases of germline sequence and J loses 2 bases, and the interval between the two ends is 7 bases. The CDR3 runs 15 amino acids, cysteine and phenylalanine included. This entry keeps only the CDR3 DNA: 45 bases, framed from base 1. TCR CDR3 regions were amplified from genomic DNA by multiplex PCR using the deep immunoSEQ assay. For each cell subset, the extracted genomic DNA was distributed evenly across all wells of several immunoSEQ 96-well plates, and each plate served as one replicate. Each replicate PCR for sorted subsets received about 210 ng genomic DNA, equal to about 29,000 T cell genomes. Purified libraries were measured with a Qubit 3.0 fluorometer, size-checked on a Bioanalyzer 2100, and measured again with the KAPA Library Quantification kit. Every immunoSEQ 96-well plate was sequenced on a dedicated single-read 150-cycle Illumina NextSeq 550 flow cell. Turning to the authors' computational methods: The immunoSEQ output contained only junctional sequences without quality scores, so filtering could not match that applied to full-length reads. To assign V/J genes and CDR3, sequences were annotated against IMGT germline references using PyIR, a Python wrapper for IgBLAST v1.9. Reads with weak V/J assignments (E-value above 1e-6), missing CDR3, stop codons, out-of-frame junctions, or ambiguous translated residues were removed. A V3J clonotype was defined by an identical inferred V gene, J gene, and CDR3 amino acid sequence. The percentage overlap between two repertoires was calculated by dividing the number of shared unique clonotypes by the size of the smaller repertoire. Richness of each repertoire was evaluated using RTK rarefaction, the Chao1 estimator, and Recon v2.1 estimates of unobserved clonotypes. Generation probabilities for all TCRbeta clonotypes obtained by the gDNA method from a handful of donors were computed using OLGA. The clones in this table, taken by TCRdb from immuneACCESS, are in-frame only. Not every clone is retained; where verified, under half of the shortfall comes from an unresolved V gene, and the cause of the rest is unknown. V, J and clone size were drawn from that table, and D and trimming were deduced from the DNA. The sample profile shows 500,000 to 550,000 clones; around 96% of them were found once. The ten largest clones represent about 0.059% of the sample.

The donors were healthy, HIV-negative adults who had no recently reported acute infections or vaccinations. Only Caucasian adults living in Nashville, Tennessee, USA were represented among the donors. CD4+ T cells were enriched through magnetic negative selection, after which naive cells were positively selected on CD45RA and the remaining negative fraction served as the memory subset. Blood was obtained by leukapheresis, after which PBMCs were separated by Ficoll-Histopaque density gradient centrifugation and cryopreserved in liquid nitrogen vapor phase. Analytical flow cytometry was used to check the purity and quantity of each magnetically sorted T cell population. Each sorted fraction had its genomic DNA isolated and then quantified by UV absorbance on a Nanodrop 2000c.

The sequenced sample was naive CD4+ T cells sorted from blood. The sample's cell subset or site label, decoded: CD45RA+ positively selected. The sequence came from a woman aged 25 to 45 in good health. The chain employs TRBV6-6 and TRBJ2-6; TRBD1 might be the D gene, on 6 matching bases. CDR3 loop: CASSYEGAGANVLTF. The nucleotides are TGTGCCAGCAGTTACGAGGGGGCTGGGGCCAACGTCCTGACTTTC.